This TCR beta chain was identified in a study of blood T cells in healthy people across ages. As for the study in general: T cells yielded about one barcoded beta molecule per two cells through template switching. Overall study results and limits: Getting older went along with TCR beta diversity per million T cells dropping roughly linearly.

Per individual sample, total RNA of at least 5 micrograms was extracted. Points on this clonotype: Its antigen remains unidentified.

The V end was cut by 3 bases, the J end by 7 bases, with 15 bases between. Germline V CDR1 and CDR2: DFQATT, SNEGSKA (reference sequence). The CDR3 extends over 14 amino acids. With a J-beta primer mix and a sample-barcoded 5' primer, a second PCR ran roughly 6 to 12 cycles. Carrying 12 random nucleotides, a template-switch adaptor labeled each individual cDNA molecule. One entry per CDR3 protein results from TCRdb running MiXCR on the 5' RACE reads. The data hold about 1.8 million distinct CDR3 sequences, with 40% to 55% observed a single time. The sequenced material came from blood. The chain couples TRBV20-1 to TRBJ1-4; tentative D call: TRBD1 (5 bases). The origin of this receptor is a woman aged 40 to 50 in good health. CDR3: CSASPGTGGEKLFF. The CDR3 region has the DNA TGCAGTGCTAGTCCCGGGACCGGAGGTGAAAAACTGTTTTTT.